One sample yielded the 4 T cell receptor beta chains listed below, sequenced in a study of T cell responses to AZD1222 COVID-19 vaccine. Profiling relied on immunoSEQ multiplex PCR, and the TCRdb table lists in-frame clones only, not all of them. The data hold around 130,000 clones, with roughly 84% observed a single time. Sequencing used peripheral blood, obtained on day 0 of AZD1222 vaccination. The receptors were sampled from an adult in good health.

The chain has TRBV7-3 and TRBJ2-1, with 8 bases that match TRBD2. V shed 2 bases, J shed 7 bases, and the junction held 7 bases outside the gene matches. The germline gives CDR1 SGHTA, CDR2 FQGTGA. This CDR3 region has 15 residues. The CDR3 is CASSLFSGMRNEQFF. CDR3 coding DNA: TGTGCCAGCAGCTTATTTAGCGGGATGAGAAATGAGCAGTTCTTC.

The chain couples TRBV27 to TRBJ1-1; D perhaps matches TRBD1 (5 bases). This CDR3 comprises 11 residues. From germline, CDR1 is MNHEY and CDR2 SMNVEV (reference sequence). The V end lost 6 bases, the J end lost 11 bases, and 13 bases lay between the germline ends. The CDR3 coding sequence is TGTGCCAGCAGGCGGGGCTACAGGGCTTTCTTT. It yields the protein CASRRGYRAFF.

DNA of the CDR3: TGTGCCAGCAGCAAAAGGGGACTAGCGGGGGTCAATGAGCAGTTCTTC. It yields the protein CASSKRGLAGVNEQFF. The rearrangement links TRBV7-6 to TRBJ2-1, with TRBD2 matching 14 bases. The V gene end was trimmed by 5 bases and the J gene end by 6 bases; junction bases not matched to a gene: 6. CDR3 size: 16 residues. In germline, CDR1 is SGHVS, CDR2 FNYEAQ.

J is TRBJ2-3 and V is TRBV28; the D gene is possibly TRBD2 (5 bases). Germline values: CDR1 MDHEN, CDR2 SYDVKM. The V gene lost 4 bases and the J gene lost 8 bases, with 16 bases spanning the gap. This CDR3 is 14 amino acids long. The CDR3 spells CASSSNLLVGTQYF. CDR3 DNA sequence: TGTGCCAGCAGTTCCAATCTACTAGTTGGTACGCAGTATTTT.